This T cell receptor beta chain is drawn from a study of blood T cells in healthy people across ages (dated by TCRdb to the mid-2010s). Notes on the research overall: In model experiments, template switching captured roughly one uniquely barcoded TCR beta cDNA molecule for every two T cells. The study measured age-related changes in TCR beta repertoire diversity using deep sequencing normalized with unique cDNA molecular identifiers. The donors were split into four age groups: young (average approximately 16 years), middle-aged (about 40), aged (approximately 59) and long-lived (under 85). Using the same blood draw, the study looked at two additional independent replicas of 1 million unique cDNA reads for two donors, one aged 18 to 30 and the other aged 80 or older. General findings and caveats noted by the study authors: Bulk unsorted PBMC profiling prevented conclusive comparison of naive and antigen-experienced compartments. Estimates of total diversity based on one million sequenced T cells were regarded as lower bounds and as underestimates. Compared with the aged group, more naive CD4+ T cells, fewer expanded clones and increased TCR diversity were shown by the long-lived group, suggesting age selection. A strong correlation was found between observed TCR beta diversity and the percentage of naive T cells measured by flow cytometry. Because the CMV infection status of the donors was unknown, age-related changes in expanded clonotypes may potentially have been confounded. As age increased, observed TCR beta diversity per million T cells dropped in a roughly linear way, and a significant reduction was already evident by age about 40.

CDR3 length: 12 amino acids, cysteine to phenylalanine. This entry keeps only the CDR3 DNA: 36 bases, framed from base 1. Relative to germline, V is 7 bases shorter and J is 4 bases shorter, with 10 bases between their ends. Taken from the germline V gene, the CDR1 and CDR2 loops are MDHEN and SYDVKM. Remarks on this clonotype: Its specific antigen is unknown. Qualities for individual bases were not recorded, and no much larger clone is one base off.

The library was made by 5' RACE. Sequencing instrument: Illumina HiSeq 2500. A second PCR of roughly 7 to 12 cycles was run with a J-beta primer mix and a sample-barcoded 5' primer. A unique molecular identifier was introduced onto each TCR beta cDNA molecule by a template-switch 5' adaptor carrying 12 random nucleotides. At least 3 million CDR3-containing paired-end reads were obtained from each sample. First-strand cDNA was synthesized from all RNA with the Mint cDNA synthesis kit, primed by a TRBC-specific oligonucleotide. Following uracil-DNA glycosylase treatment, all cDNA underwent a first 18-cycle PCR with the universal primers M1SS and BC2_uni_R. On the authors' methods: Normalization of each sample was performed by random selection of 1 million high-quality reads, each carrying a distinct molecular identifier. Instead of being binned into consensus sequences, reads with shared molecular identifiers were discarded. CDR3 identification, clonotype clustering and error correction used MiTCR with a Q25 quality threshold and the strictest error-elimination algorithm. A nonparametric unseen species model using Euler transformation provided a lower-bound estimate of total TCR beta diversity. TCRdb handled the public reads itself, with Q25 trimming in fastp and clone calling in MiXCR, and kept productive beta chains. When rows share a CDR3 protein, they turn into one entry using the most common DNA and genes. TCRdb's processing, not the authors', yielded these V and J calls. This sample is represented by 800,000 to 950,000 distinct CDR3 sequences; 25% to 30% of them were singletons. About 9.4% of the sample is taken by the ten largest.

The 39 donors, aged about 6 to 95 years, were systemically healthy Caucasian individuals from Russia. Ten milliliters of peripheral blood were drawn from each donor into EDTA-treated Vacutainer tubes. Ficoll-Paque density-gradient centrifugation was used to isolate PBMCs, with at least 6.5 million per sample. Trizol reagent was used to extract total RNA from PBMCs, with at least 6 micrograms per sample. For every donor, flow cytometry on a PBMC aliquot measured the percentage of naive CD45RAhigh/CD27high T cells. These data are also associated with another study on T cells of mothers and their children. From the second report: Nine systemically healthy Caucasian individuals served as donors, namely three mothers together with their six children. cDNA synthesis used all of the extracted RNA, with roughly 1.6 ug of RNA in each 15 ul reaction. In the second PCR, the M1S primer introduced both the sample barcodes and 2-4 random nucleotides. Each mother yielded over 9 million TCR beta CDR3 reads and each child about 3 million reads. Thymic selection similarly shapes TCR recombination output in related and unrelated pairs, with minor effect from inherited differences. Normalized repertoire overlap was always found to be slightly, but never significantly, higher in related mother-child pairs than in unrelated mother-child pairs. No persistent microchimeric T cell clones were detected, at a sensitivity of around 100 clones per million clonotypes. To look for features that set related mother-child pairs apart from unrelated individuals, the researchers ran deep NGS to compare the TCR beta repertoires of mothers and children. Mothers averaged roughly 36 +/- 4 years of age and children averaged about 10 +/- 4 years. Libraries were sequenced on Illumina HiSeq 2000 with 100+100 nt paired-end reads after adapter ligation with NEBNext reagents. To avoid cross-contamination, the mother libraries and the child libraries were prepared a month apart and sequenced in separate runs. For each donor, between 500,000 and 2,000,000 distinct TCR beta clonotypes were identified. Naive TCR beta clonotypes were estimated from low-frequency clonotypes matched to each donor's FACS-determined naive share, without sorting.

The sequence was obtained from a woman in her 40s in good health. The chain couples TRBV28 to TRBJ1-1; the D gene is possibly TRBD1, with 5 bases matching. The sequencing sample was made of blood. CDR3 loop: CASIRGATEAFF. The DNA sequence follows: TGTGCCAGCATTCGTGGGGCCACTGAAGCTTTCTTT.